The clone carrying this TCR beta chain was recorded at least ten times. What it binds is not known. TCRdb reprocessed the RACE reads via MiXCR and lists one record per CDR3 protein. The top ten hold around 2% of the sample, which has around 380,000 distinct CDR3 sequences, 4% to 5.5% seen once. Per germline, CDR1 SGHNT and CDR2 YYREEE (reference sequence). The CDR3 loop spans 13 amino acids. The V end was cut by 6 bases, the J end by 3 bases, with 9 bases between. This sample's time point: patch test 1, 2 weeks after DPC sensitization. The treatment is: therapeutic diphenylcyclopropenone sensitization with weekly scalp DPC. The data belong to a study of human T cells and chemical hapten exposure. Study-wide points: Expanded TCRs were compared with controls, and the expanded TCRs formed significantly more large CDR3 similarity clusters.

V usage is TRBV5-4 and J usage is TRBJ2-2; D unresolved. The input for sequencing was whole blood, taken in connection with sensitization to the hapten diphenylcyclopropenone (DPC). The clonotype originates from a woman aged 45-59 years with alopecia areata. Some clones in this sample may be carry-over from other donors' samples. The CDR3 region is CASNRLDTGELFF. The CDR3 DNA follows: TGTGCCAGCAATCGATTGGACACCGGGGAGCTGTTTTTT.